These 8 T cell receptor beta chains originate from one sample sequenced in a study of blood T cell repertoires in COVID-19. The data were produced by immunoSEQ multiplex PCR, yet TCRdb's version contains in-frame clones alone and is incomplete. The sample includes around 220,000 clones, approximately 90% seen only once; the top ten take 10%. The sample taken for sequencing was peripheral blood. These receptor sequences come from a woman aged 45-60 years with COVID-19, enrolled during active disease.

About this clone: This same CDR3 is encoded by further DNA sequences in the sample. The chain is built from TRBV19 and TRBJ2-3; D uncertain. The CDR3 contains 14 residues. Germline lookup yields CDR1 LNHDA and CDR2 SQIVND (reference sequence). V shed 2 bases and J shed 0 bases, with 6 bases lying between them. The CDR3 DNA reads TGTGCCAGTAGTATATCCTCTAGCACAGATACGCAGTATTTT. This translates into CASSISSSTDTQYF. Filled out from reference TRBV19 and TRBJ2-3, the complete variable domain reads DGGITQSPKYLFRKEGQNVTLSCEQNLNHDAMYWYRQDPGQGLRLIYYSQIVNDFQKGDIAEGYSVSREKKESFPLTVTSAQKNPTAFYLCASSISSSTDTQYFGPGTRLTVL.

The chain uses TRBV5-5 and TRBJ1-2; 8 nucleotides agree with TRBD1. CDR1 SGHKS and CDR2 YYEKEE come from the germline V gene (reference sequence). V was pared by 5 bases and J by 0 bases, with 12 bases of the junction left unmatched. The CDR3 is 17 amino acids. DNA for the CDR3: TGTGCCAGCAGTTCACCGGGACAGGCTAATCCTAACTATGGCTACACCTTC. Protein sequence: CASSSPGQANPNYGYTF.

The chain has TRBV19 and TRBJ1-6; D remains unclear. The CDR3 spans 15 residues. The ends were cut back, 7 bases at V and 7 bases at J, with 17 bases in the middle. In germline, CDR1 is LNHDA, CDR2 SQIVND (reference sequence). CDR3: CASTQAGKGNSPLHF. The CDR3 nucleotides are TGTGCCAGTACCCAAGCGGGGAAGGGCAATTCACCCCTCCACTTT.

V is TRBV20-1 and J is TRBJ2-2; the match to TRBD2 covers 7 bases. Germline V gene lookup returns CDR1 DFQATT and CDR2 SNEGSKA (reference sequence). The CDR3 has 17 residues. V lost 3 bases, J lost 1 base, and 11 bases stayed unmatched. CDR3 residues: CSASSFAGDLNTGELFF. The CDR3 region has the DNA TGCAGTGCTAGTTCTTTTGCGGGGGACCTGAACACCGGGGAGCTGTTTTTT.

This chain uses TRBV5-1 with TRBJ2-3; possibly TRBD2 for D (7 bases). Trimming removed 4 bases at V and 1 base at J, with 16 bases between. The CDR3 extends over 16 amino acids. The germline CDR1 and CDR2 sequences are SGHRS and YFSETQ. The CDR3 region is CASSTKGGPRTDTQYF. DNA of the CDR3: TGCGCCAGCAGCACGAAGGGGGGGCCGCGCACAGATACGCAGTATTTT.

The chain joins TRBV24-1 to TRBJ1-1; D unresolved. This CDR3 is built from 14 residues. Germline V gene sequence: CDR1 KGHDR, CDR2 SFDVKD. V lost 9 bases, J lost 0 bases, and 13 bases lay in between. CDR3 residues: CATGFGVLNTEAFF. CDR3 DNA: TGTGCCACCGGTTTCGGGGTGTTGAACACTGAAGCTTTCTTT.

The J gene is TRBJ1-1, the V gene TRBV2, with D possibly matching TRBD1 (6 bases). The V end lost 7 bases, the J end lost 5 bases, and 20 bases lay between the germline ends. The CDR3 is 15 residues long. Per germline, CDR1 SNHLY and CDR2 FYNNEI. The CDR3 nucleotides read TGTGCCAGCAAAGACGCTAACAGGGTGGAGACTGAAGCTTTCTTT. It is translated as CASKDANRVETEAFF. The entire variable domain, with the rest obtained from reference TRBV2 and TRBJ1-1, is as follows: EPEVTQTPSHQVTQMGQEVILRCVPISNHLYFYWYRQILGQKVEFLVSFYNNEISEKSEIFDDQFSVERPDGSNFTLKIRSTKLEDSAMYFCASKDANRVETEAFFGQGTRLTVV.

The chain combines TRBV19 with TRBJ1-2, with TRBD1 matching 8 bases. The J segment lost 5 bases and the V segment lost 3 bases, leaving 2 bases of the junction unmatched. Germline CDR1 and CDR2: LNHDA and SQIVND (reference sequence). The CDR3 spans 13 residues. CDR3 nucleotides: TGTGCCAGTAGTATGGACAGGGCGTATGGCTACACCTTC. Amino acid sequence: CASSMDRAYGYTF.